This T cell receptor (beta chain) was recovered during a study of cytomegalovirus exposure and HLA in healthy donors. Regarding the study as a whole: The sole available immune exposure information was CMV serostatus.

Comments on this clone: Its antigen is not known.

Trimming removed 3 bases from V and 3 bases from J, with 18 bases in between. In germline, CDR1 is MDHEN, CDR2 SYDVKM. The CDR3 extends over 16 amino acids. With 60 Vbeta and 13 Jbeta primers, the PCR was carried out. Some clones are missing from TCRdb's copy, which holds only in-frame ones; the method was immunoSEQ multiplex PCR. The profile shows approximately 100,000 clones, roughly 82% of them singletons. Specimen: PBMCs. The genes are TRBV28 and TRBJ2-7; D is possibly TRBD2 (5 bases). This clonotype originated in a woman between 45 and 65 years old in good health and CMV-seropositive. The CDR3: CASSFKKGRTSYEQYF. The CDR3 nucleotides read TGTGCCAGCAGTTTTAAAAAAGGTCGAACTAGCTACGAGCAGTACTTC.